This entry features one T cell receptor beta chain sequence. Its target is unknown. For the second PCR, which ran for roughly 6 to 12 cycles, a sample-barcoded 5' primer and a J-beta primer mix were used. MiXCR, run by TCRdb on the 5' RACE reads, gives a single entry per CDR3 protein. The table lists hundreds of thousands of distinct CDR3 sequences, 48% of them singletons. These data belong to a study of blood T cells in healthy people across ages. Whole-study findings and limits: A strong correlation was found between TCR beta diversity and the percentage of naive T cells.

Trimming stripped 7 bases from V and 5 bases from J, with 14 bases between. Germline loops: CDR1 MNHNY, CDR2 SVGAGI (reference sequence). The CDR3 contains 14 residues. The genes are TRBV6-6 and TRBJ1-4; D possibly corresponds to TRBD1 (5 bases). The receptor was isolated from a man aged 25-45 years in good health. Sequencing input: blood. The CDR3 DNA is TGTGCCAGCAACTCGGGACGGCGAAATGAAAAACTGTTTTTT. Protein product: CASNSGRRNEKLFF.